This TCR beta chain was retrieved from a study of blood T cell repertoires in COVID-19. The CDR3 runs to 16 residues. V trimming: 4 bases; J trimming: 8 bases; junction bases outside the gene matches: 10. CDR1 is MGHRA and CDR2 is YSYEKL in the germline V gene. This clone was counted a single time. This table comes from immunoSEQ multiplex PCR, and its TCRdb copy is limited to in-frame clones, with some not included. The data hold 150,000 to 200,000 clones, with around nine tenths observed a single time. Sequenced material: peripheral blood. The chain employs TRBV4-1 and TRBJ1-6; 8 bases fit TRBD1. This sequence was found in a man in his fifties or sixties with active or convalescent COVID-19. This chain's CDR3 is CASSPYRTGWDSPLHF. The CDR3 nucleotides are TGCGCCAGCAGCCCGTACCGGACAGGGTGGGATTCACCCCTCCACTTT.